This T cell receptor beta chain came from a study of human T cells and chemical hapten exposure. For the study at large: Patients were mainly female, each with alopecia areata, totalis or universalis. Notes on the study in general: There was a positive correlation between PT1 expanded TCR counts and patch test score. In comparison with controls, expanded TCRs gave rise to a significantly larger number of large CDR3 similarity clusters.

V gave up 4 bases and J gave up 12 bases; unmatched junction bases: 14. Per the germline V gene, CDR1 is SGDLS and CDR2 is YYNGEE. The CDR3 contains 15 residues. At least ten counts were recorded for this clonotype. What it binds is not known. In the source study's methods: TCR counts had a median of around 94,000 per sample and spanned roughly 20,000 to 750,000. TCRdb used MiXCR to reprocess the RACE reads, holding one entry per CDR3 protein. The V and J calls come from TCRdb's annotation, not from the publication. The sample includes 50,000 or so distinct CDR3 sequences, about 10% seen only once; the top ten take around a sixth. Time point here: patch test 3, about 24 weeks after DPC sensitization. Treatment given: therapeutic diphenylcyclopropenone sensitization with weekly scalp DPC.

The sequences come from whole blood, collected in connection with sensitization to the hapten diphenylcyclopropenone (DPC). This receptor was obtained from a woman aged 40-49 years with alopecia areata. Some clones in this sample may be carry-over from other donors' samples. The chain links TRBV9 to TRBJ2-1; TRBD1 matches at 9 bases. DNA of the CDR3: TGTGCCAGCAGCCCTGGACAGGGGCCGGAACAGGTGCAGTTCTTC. Protein sequence: CASSPGQGPEQVQFF.